A selection of T cell receptor beta chains follows, all from one sample in a study of identifying expanded T cells in peripheral blood. TCRdb's copy holds only in-frame clones and misses some; the assay was immunoSEQ multiplex PCR. The sample includes 55,000 to 75,000 clones, more than 70% seen only once; the top ten take just over 4.5%. Sequencing was done on a sample of blood. The receptors derive from a person aged 18 to 70 in good health. The CDR3 runs from the conserved cysteine through the conserved F or W. Each record gives: clone size, V gene, D gene, J gene, CDR3 DNA, CDR3 protein. A D gene is named only where the DNA matches it firmly. Where a row states a size, it is once, few, many or the class of an expanded clone; other rows omit it.

abundance: few; v_gene: TRBV28; d_gene: NA; j_gene: TRBJ1-2; CDR3nt: TGTGCCAGCAGTTTTCGCCCGAACCCAGGTGGCTACACCTTC; CDR3aa: CASSFRPNPGGYTF
abundance: few; v_gene: TRBV6-1; d_gene: NA; j_gene: TRBJ2-6; CDR3nt: TGTGCCAGCAGTGCAAACCCGGAACAAAGTCGGGCCAACGTCCTGACTTTC; CDR3aa: CASSANPEQSRANVLTF
abundance: NA; v_gene: TRBV7-8; d_gene: TRBD2; j_gene: TRBJ2-1; CDR3nt: TGTGCCAGCAGCTTAGTGCCTAGCGGGGCCGATACTGAGCAGTTCTTC; CDR3aa: CASSLVPSGADTEQFF
abundance: NA; v_gene: TRBV7-9; d_gene: NA; j_gene: TRBJ1-5; CDR3nt: TGTGCCAGCAGCTTAGGGGGGGGTCCTTATCAGCCCCAGCATTTT; CDR3aa: CASSLGGGPYQPQHF
abundance: NA; v_gene: TRBV6-4; d_gene: NA; j_gene: TRBJ1-5; CDR3nt: TGTGCCAGCAGCCTACAGGAGGATCAGCCCCAGCATTTT; CDR3aa: CASSLQEDQPQHF
abundance: NA; v_gene: TRBV9; d_gene: TRBD1; j_gene: TRBJ2-5; CDR3nt: TGTGCCAGCAGCGTCACTGGACAGGGGGCTTATGAGACCCAGTACTTC; CDR3aa: CASSVTGQGAYETQYF
abundance: NA; v_gene: TRBV4-1; d_gene: NA; j_gene: TRBJ2-2; CDR3nt: TGCGCCAGCAGCCAAGATCGGAAAACGAACACCGGGGAGCTGTTTTTT; CDR3aa: CASSQDRKTNTGELFF
abundance: once; v_gene: TRBV9; d_gene: TRBD2; j_gene: TRBJ2-2; CDR3nt: TGTGCCAGCAGCGTAGAGCGGGGGCGCGGGTGGAGCGGGGAGCTGTTTTTT; CDR3aa: CASSVERGRGWSGELFF
abundance: few; v_gene: TRBV27; d_gene: TRBD2; j_gene: TRBJ2-7; CDR3nt: TGTGCCAGCAGTTTCGGGACTAGCGGTCCCTACGAGCAGTACTTC; CDR3aa: CASSFGTSGPYEQYF
abundance: NA; v_gene: TRBV27; d_gene: NA; j_gene: TRBJ1-1; CDR3nt: TGTGCCAGCAGTTTAGCGTCAAACTGGGGCACTGAAGCTTTCTTT; CDR3aa: CASSLASNWGTEAFF
abundance: NA; v_gene: TRBV19; d_gene: NA; j_gene: TRBJ2-5; CDR3nt: TGTGCCAGTAGTATAGCCGGGGGCGAAGGGGAGACCCAGTACTTC; CDR3aa: CASSIAGGEGETQYF